Sequencing of this TCR beta chain was carried out in a study of blood T cell repertoires in COVID-19. Study summary: Sample material is recorded as cDNA or gDNA derived from T cells, B-cell-depleted T cells, or PBMCs.

As handled by the study authors: Nucleated cell number was recorded as an estimate derived from reference gene primer amplification. Using immunoSEQ multiplex PCR, the repertoire was profiled, and TCRdb retains in-frame clones only, with some absent. From that table come the V and J calls and clone size; the DNA was used to work out D and trimming. The sample consists of 150,000 to 200,000 clones, about 86% of them appearing once. In germline, CDR1 is ENHRY, CDR2 SYGVKD. The germline V and J ends were trimmed by 3 bases and 5 bases, with 10 bases remaining between them. CDR3 length equals 14 residues.

Source material: peripheral blood. The V call is TRBV10-3, the J call TRBJ2-2; a weak D match, TRBD2 (5 bases). The clonotype was recovered from an elderly woman with acute or convalescent COVID-19. The DNA of the CDR3 is TGTGCCATCAGTGATCACACGGGGACCGGGGAGCTGTTTTTT. This encodes CAISDHTGTGELFF.